This TCR beta chain was retrieved from a study of cytotoxic CD8 clonotypes in ibrutinib-treated CLL. The overall study: Complete response was seen in 2 patients and partial in some 24; roughly twelve progressed and around 14 stayed remitted after a median roughly six years. General study results and limits: Baseline clonality exceeded age-matched healthy donors and tracked circulating CD8+ T-cell counts. Sample timing was unmatched between remission and later-progressing patients; lymph nodes unstudied. Baseline levels were approached again at progression, after clonality had risen at ibrutinib response.

CDR3 length: 16 amino acids. V was trimmed by 2 bases and J by 5 bases, leaving 19 bases between them. CDR1 is MDHEN and CDR2 is SYDVKM in the germline V gene. Sequencing was performed with immunoSEQ multiplex PCR; in TCRdb, only in-frame clones are kept and a portion is missing. The sample contains 200,000 or so clones, 75% to 80% of which appear only once. Of note for this clone: The antigen remains unidentified.

The sample consisted of PBMCs, taken after 12 months of ibrutinib treatment. This TCR came from a human donor with chronic lymphocytic leukemia. The chain joins TRBV28 to TRBJ2-7, with D tentatively TRBD1 (5 bases). As DNA, the CDR3 is TGTGCCAGCAGTTTAGATCGGCCAGGGCGAGGCGACGAGCAGTACTTC. Amino acid sequence: CASSLDRPGRGDEQYF.